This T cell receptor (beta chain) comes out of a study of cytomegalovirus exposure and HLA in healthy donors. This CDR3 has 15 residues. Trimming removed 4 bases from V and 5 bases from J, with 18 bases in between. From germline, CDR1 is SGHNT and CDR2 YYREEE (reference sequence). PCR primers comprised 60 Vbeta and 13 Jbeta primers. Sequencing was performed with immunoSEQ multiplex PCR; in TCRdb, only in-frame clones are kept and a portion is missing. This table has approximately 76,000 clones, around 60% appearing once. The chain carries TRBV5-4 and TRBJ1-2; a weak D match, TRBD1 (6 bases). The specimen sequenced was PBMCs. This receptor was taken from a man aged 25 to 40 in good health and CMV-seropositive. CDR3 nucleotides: TGTGCCAGCAGCCAGGACGGCGGGGGGCTTTATGGCTACACCTTC. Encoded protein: CASSQDGGGLYGYTF.